The 12 T cell receptor beta chains below all came from one sample that was sequenced in a study of human T cells and chemical hapten exposure. Each CDR3 protein gets one entry after TCRdb re-called the RACE reads with MiXCR. Here the sample spans some 97,000 distinct CDR3 sequences, 25% to 35% being singletons. Time point defined: patch test 3, about 24 weeks after DPC sensitization. This sample's treatment: therapeutic diphenylcyclopropenone sensitization with weekly scalp DPC. Sequences were derived from whole blood, sampled in connection with sensitization to the hapten diphenylcyclopropenone (DPC). Source of these receptors: a man aged 35 to 55 with alopecia areata. Some clones in this sample may be carry-over from other donors' samples.

V gene TRBV20-1 combines with J gene TRBJ1-1; 9 bases match TRBD1. CDR3 length: 15 amino acids. Germline assignment: CDR1 DFQATT and CDR2 SNEGSKA (reference sequence). V trimming: 3 bases; J trimming: 1 base; junction bases outside the gene matches: 6. This CDR3 reads CSASPGTGRNTEAFF. CDR3 nucleotides: TGCAGTGCTAGTCCGGGGACAGGGAGGAACACTGAAGCTTTCTTT.

This clonotype was counted only a few times. The chain carries TRBV5-6 and TRBJ2-5; 7 bases fit TRBD1. Unmatched junction bases numbered 2, after V lost 0 bases and J lost 3 bases. The CDR3 loop spans 14 amino acids. CDR1 SGHDT and CDR2 YYEEEE come from the germline V gene. Written as DNA, the CDR3 is TGTGCCAGCAGCTTGGCAGGGGGAGAAGAGACCCAGTACTTC. Protein sequence: CASSLAGGEETQYF.

As DNA, the CDR3 is TGCAGTGCTAGAGGGATGAAAGGCGGCACTGAAGCTTTCTTT. It specifies CSARGMKGGTEAFF. The genes are TRBV20-1 and TRBJ1-1; no clear D. Germline loops: CDR1 DFQATT, CDR2 SNEGSKA (reference sequence). The V end lost 1 base, the J end lost 4 bases, and 13 bases lay between the germline ends. This CDR3 is 14 amino acids long.

V gene TRBV6-5 combines with J gene TRBJ1-2; maybe TRBD1 (5 bases). Germline CDR1 reads MNHEY; CDR2 reads SVGAGI. This CDR3 is 13 amino acids long. V lost 2 bases and J lost 8, with 12 bases in between. The CDR3 nucleotides are TGTGCCAGCAGTTACGGGGCTCATCGGGGCTACACCTTC. Amino acid sequence: CASSYGAHRGYTF.

The rearrangement joins TRBV20-1 to TRBJ1-1; TRBD1 is a possible D gene (5 bases). CDR3 length equals 15 residues. From germline, CDR1 is DFQATT and CDR2 SNEGSKA (reference sequence). V gave up 0 bases and J gave up 2 bases, with 13 bases separating them. CDR3 residues: CSARDSWRDNTEAFF. CDR3 DNA: TGCAGTGCTAGAGACTCTTGGAGGGACAACACTGAAGCTTTCTTT.

A single count supports this clonotype. The rearrangement joins TRBV7-8 to TRBJ2-3; TRBD2 is a possible D gene (5 bases). Germline lookup yields CDR1 SGHVS and CDR2 FQNEAQ. CDR3 length equals 13 residues. Between the trimmed V and J ends, which lost 5 bases and 1 base, there was a span of 7 bases. The CDR3 protein is CASSGGRTDTQYF. The CDR3 DNA sequence: TGTGCCAGCAGCGGAGGACGCACAGATACGCAGTATTTT.

This chain connects TRBV11-2 to TRBJ2-7; no clear D gene. Per germline, CDR1 SGHAT and CDR2 FQNNGV. With 1 base removed from V and 5 bases from J, the gap between germline ends came to 9 bases. The CDR3 has 13 residues. The CDR3 sequence is CASSLVRLHEQYF. CDR3 bases: TGTGCCAGCAGCTTAGTCAGGCTCCACGAGCAGTACTTC.

The CDR3: CASSRSSGSSETQYF. The CDR3 nucleotides are TGTGCCAGCAGTCGCTCTAGCGGGAGTTCTGAGACCCAGTACTTC. V and J are TRBV12-3 or TRBV12-4 and TRBJ2-5; 10 bases match TRBD2. J was trimmed by 5 bases and V by 5 bases; bases with no gene match: 8. This CDR3 is 15 amino acids long.

The genes are TRBV7-6 and TRBJ2-5; D is uncertain. Germline CDR1 SGHVS, CDR2 FNYEAQ. Trimming pared 1 base from V and 1 base from J, leaving 7 bases between. The CDR3 covers 14 residues. CDR3 region: CASSLVRVQETQYF. The CDR3, as DNA: TGTGCCAGCAGCTTAGTTAGGGTCCAAGAGACCCAGTACTTC.

This clonotype was picked up a small number of times. This rearrangement joins TRBV28 to TRBJ2-7; TRBD2 aligns across 7 bases. This CDR3 contains 14 residues. Germline CDR1 is MDHEN and CDR2 is SYDVKM. The J segment lost 2 bases and the V segment lost 6 bases, leaving 7 bases of the junction unmatched. The CDR3: CASSLTGLTYEQYF. The CDR3 region has the DNA TGTGCCAGCAGCCTAACGGGACTAACCTACGAGCAGTACTTC.

This clonotype has only a few counts. The gene calls are TRBV20-1 and TRBJ2-7, with 11 positions matching TRBD2. The germline CDR1 and CDR2 sequences are DFQATT and SNEGSKA (reference sequence). V trimming: 7 bases; J trimming: 0 bases; junction bases outside the gene matches: 5. The length of the CDR3 is 14 residues. This CDR3 is CSVPTSGNSYEQYF. For the CDR3, the DNA is TGCAGTGTCCCGACTAGCGGGAACTCCTACGAGCAGTACTTC.

This clonotype has at least ten counts. V usage is TRBV6-1 and J usage is TRBJ2-2; no reliable D call. The germline V gene has CDR1 MNHNS and CDR2 SASEGT. The CDR3 extends over 14 amino acids. Trimming shortened V by 6 bases and J by 1 base, and 9 bases separated the two germline ends. The CDR3 here is CASSRTWNTGELFF. In DNA, the CDR3 is TGTGCCAGCAGCAGGACGTGGAACACCGGGGAGCTGTTTTTT.